The source of this T cell receptor beta chain is a study of control samples from healthy donors and cancer patients. TCRdb keeps only in-frame clones here, not all; method: immunoSEQ multiplex PCR. The repertoire consists of approximately 160,000 clones, with 80% to 95% occurring once and the leading ten covering 0.55% to 0.7%. The CDR3 is 17 residues long. Unmatched junction bases numbered 6, after V lost 0 bases and J lost 4 bases. Looked up from germline, CDR1 is LGHDT and CDR2 is YNNKEL (reference sequence). Sequenced sample: blood. V is TRBV3-1 (or the pseudogene TRBV3-2) and J is TRBJ2-7, with 13 positions matching TRBD2. This receptor was taken from a woman in her twenties or thirties in good health. Written as DNA, the CDR3 is TGTGCCAGCAGCCAAGATAGGACTAGCGGGAGTCTATACGAGCAGTACTTC. Translated, it gives CASSQDRTSGSLYEQYF.